The 15 T cell receptor beta chains below all came from one sample that was sequenced in a study of T cell repertoires in cytomegalovirus infection. Which antigens these TCRs recognize remains unknown. TCRdb reprocessed the reads via MiXCR and lists one record per CDR3 protein. Of about 770,000 distinct CDR3 sequences listed, roughly 29% are singletons. This sample comprised cultured CD8+ T cells from PBMCs, obtained from culture after CMV antigen stimulation. The receptor source for this set is a human donor in good health (CMV status not recorded). Some clones in this sample may be carry-over from other donors' samples.

In its sample, this clonotype was seen many times. The V and J genes are TRBV7-8 and TRBJ2-5; maybe TRBD1 (6 bases). In germline, CDR1 is SGHVS, CDR2 FQNEAQ. The length of the CDR3 is 16 residues. Trimming took off 6 bases at V and 2 bases at J, with 19 bases between the two ends. The CDR3 region is CASSSATGLGQETQYF. The CDR3 nucleotides are TGTGCCAGCAGTTCCGCTACAGGGTTGGGACAAGAGACCCAGTACTTC.

The rearrangement uses TRBV2 and TRBJ1-2; no clear D gene. V lost 8 bases and J lost 2, with 12 bases in between. The CDR3 extends over 13 amino acids. Germline CDR1 reads SNHLY; CDR2 reads FYNNEI. DNA for the CDR3: TGTGCCAGCTCCGTACCGGGAAACTATGGCTACACCTTC. This translates into CASSVPGNYGYTF. Filled out from reference TRBV2 and TRBJ1-2, the complete variable domain reads EPEVTQTPSHQVTQMGQEVILRCVPISNHLYFYWYRQILGQKVEFLVSFYNNEISEKSEIFDDQFSVERPDGSNFTLKIRSTKLEDSAMYFCASSVPGNYGYTFGSGTRLTVV.

A few counts support this clonotype. The rearrangement joins TRBV28 to TRBJ2-3; TRBD2 agrees at 9 bases. Looked up from germline, CDR1 is MDHEN and CDR2 is SYDVKM. V was clipped by 2 bases and J by 4 bases; unmatched bases: 7. CDR3 size: 16 residues. The CDR3 DNA sequence: TGTGCCAGCAGTTTAAGGGGGCGGGGGGGCCCAGATACGCAGTATTTT. Protein: CASSLRGRGGPDTQYF.

This clonotype was seen a few times. The rearrangement uses TRBV7-9 and TRBJ1-5, with D possibly being TRBD1 (5 bases). The CDR3 has 16 amino acids. Between the trimmed V and J ends, which lost 5 bases and 4 bases, there was a span of 18 bases. Germline V lookup: CDR1 SEHNR, CDR2 FQNEAQ (reference sequence). CDR3 nucleotides: TGTGCCAGCAGCCCTGAGGAGTCCGAGGGGAATCAGCCCCAGCATTTT. The encoded protein is CASSPEESEGNQPQHF.

This chain connects TRBV20-1 to TRBJ2-7; D is undetermined. CDR1 is DFQATT and CDR2 is SNEGSKA in the germline V gene (reference sequence). V dropped 2 bases and J dropped 2 bases, with 10 bases sitting between them. The CDR3 runs to 13 residues. CDR3 residues: CSARSIETYEQYV. In DNA form, the CDR3 reads TGCAGTGCTAGAAGTATCGAAACCTACGAGCAGTACGTC.

There are a few counts of this clonotype. This chain uses TRBV7-9 with TRBJ1-5; D is unresolved. The germline V gene encodes CDR1 SEHNR and CDR2 FQNEAQ (reference sequence). V lost 4 bases and J lost 0, with 10 bases in between. CDR3 length equals 15 residues. CDR3 sequence: CASSSAAGSNQPQHF. DNA for the CDR3: TGTGCCAGCAGCTCCGCGGCCGGTAGCAATCAGCCCCAGCATTTT.

The rearrangement links TRBV6-1 to TRBJ2-7, with unresolved D. The CDR3 has 13 residues. Trimming removed 3 bases from V and 3 bases from J, with 9 bases in between. Germline values: CDR1 MNHNS, CDR2 SASEGT. CDR3 sequence: CASSEGISYEQYV. The DNA of the CDR3 is TGTGCCAGCAGTGAGGGCATAAGCTACGAGCAGTACGTC.

This rearrangement joins TRBV7-9 to TRBJ1-1, with D unclear. CDR3 length: 15 amino acids. V gave up 5 bases and J gave up 0 bases, with 13 bases separating them. Germline V gene sequence: CDR1 SEHNR, CDR2 FQNEAQ (reference sequence). The CDR3 coding sequence is TGTGCCAGCAGCGCCCACGGGGAGATGAACACTGAAGCTTTCTTT. It translates to CASSAHGEMNTEAFF.

This clonotype was observed a handful of times. This sequence joins TRBV4-1 and TRBJ1-2, with D possibly TRBD1 on 6 matching bases. The germline V gene encodes CDR1 MGHRA and CDR2 YSYEKL. The CDR3 covers 14 residues. The germline V and J ends were trimmed by 4 bases and 8 bases, with 17 bases remaining between them. CDR3 nucleotide sequence: TGCGCCAGCAGCCTCCTCGGGGGCGCGGGGGGCTACACCTTC. Amino acids: CASSLLGGAGGYTF.

The CDR3 nucleotides read TGCGCCAGCAGCCAAGGACAGTCGAGCTCCTATAATTCACCCCTCCACTTT. Its protein is CASSQGQSSSYNSPLHF. The V gene is TRBV4-3, the J gene TRBJ1-6; weak D call: TRBD1 (5 bases). Germline lookup yields CDR1 LGHNA and CDR2 YSLEER. V gave up 1 base and J gave up 0 bases, with 10 bases separating them. This CDR3 has 17 amino acids.

This chain connects TRBV5-6 to TRBJ2-7, with TRBD1 identical over 7 bases. Trimming at V came to 0 bases and at J to 10 bases, leaving 4 bases not matched to a gene. The germline V gene encodes CDR1 SGHDT and CDR2 YYEEEE. The CDR3 sequence is 12 residues long. The DNA of the CDR3 is TGTGCCAGCAGCTTGGAGGGGGCCGAACAGTACGTC. It is translated as CASSLEGAEQYV.

This clonotype was seen only a few times. The J gene is TRBJ2-7, the V gene TRBV7-8, with D perhaps matching TRBD1 (5 bases). Trimming pared 2 bases from V and 7 bases from J, leaving 12 bases between. The germline CDR1 and CDR2 sequences are SGHVS and FQNEAQ. This CDR3 is 13 amino acids long. CDR3 nucleotide sequence: TGTGCCAGCAGCTTAACAGGCCCCTCAGAGCAGTACTTC. Its translation is CASSLTGPSEQYF.

The DNA of the CDR3 is TGTGCCAGCAGCTTAATCCCGGTTAACTATGGCTACACCTTC. Translation gives CASSLIPVNYGYTF. V and J are TRBV7-8 and TRBJ1-2; D unresolved. CDR3 length: 14 residues. Germline V lookup: CDR1 SGHVS, CDR2 FQNEAQ. Deletions cut 2 bases from V and 1 base from J, with 8 bases between.

The V call is TRBV7-9, the J call TRBJ2-5, with D possibly matching TRBD1 (6 bases). The CDR3 is 15 residues long. Per the germline V gene, CDR1 is SEHNR and CDR2 is FQNEAQ (reference sequence). The V end lost 2 bases, the J end lost 5 bases, and 15 bases lay between the germline ends. The CDR3 here is CASSLSEGGKETQYF. The DNA of the CDR3 is TGTGCCAGCAGCTTAAGTGAAGGGGGTAAGGAGACCCAGTACTTC.

The J gene is TRBJ2-7, the V gene TRBV7-8; no firm D call. Germline V gene sequence: CDR1 SGHVS, CDR2 FQNEAQ. Trimming took off 5 bases at V and 2 bases at J, with 10 bases between the two ends. CDR3 length: 13 amino acids. CDR3 loop: CASSTAVAYEQYV. The CDR3 nucleotides read TGTGCCAGCAGCACTGCAGTTGCCTACGAGCAGTACGTC.